One sample yielded the 31 T cell receptor beta chains listed below, sequenced in a study of blood T cell repertoires in COVID-19. The assay was immunoSEQ multiplex PCR, and TCRdb's table has in-frame clones only and misses some. Of about 99,000 clones in the sample, just over 85% are singletons; the top ten hold about 1.9%. The specimen sequenced was peripheral blood. The receptors here all came from a man aged 45-60 years with COVID-19, enrolled during active disease.

V usage is TRBV19 and J usage is TRBJ1-1, with 9 bases that match TRBD1. The CDR3 length is 17 residues. Germline CDR1 and CDR2: LNHDA and SQIVND (reference sequence). After removal of 1 base from V and 6 bases from J, the junction contained 12 bases not matched to a gene. CDR3 nucleotide sequence: TGTGCCAGTAGTATAGGGCGGACAGGGGTCCGATTGGCTGAAGCTTTCTTT. As protein: CASSIGRTGVRLAEAFF.

This CDR3 is CASSSQGTGGYGYTF. In DNA, the CDR3 is TGTGCCAGCAGCTCGCAAGGGACAGGGGGCTATGGCTACACCTTC. This chain connects TRBV5-5 to TRBJ1-2, with 11 positions matching TRBD1. The CDR3 covers 15 residues. Trimming removed 3 bases from V and 4 bases from J; junction bases left unmatched: 5. Germline CDR1 and CDR2: SGHKS and YYEKEE (reference sequence).

The chain employs TRBV14 and TRBJ2-1; 7 positions agree with TRBD2. The ends lost 4 bases at V and 1 base at J; junction bases unmatched: 10. The V gene's germline CDR1 is SGHDN and CDR2 FVKESK. The CDR3 totals 17 residues. CDR3: CASSRNRRGRSYNEQFF. The CDR3, as DNA: TGTGCCAGCAGCCGAAATAGGCGGGGGAGATCCTACAATGAGCAGTTCTTC. Full variable domain (missing parts from reference TRBV14 and TRBJ2-1): EAGVTQFPSHSVIEKGQTVTLRCDPISGHDNLYWYRRVMGKEIKFLLHFVKESKQDESGMPNNRFLAERTGGTYSTLKVQPAELEDSGVYFCASSRNRRGRSYNEQFFGPGTRLTVL.

The chain recombines TRBV2 with TRBJ2-5; the D is unclear. CDR3 length equals 15 residues. V was clipped by 0 bases and J by 4 bases, with 12 bases between them. Germline V CDR1 and CDR2: SNHLY, FYNNEI. CDR3 bases: TGTGCCAGCAGTGAAGCGCTGCTAGTGGGAGAGACCCAGTACTTC. Amino acids: CASSEALLVGETQYF.

The rearrangement joins TRBV4-1 to TRBJ1-5; TRBD1 matches 9 bases. The length of the CDR3 is 16 residues. V shed 0 bases and J 5 bases; nucleotides not matched to a gene: 5. The germline CDR1 and CDR2 sequences are MGHRA and YSYEKL. In DNA, the CDR3 is TGCGCCAGCAGCCAAGAAGGACAGGGGCTCTATCAGCCCCAGCATTTT. This sequence encodes CASSQEGQGLYQPQHF.

The CDR3 nucleotides are TGTGCCAGCAGTTCCCAGGGAAAAGGCTACACCTTC. Translation: CASSSQGKGYTF. This chain uses TRBV28 with TRBJ1-2; D is perhaps TRBD1 (5 bases). This CDR3 contains 12 residues. Trimming cost V 4 bases and J 8 bases, with 11 bases left between them. Germline-derived CDR1 and CDR2 are MDHEN and SYDVKM.

This sequence joins TRBV4-3 and TRBJ1-1, with D perhaps matching TRBD1 (6 bases). CDR3 size: 14 residues. The germline gives CDR1 LGHNA, CDR2 YSLEER. Deletions cut 0 bases from V and 8 bases from J, with 13 bases between. Here the CDR3 DNA reads TGCGCCAGCAGCCAAGATTGGGGGCCGGGAGAAGCTTTCTTT. Translated, it gives CASSQDWGPGEAFF.

The gene calls are TRBV5-4 and TRBJ2-7, with 11 bases matching TRBD2. Losses at the gene ends were 3 bases for V and 7 bases for J; bases not matched to a gene: 6. CDR1 is SGHNT and CDR2 is YYREEE in the germline V gene (reference sequence). This CDR3 region has 14 residues. The CDR3 DNA reads TGTGCCAGCAGCTATGGGACTAGCGGTCGGGAGCAGTACTTC. Its protein is CASSYGTSGREQYF.

In its sample, this clone was seen a few times. The J gene is TRBJ1-5, the V gene TRBV19; 10 bases are shared with TRBD1. This CDR3 has 14 amino acids. The germline CDR1 and CDR2 sequences are LNHDA and SQIVND (reference sequence). V was pared by 6 bases and J by 6 bases, with 5 bases of the junction left unmatched. CDR3 DNA sequence: TGTGCCAGTAGCGGGACAGGGGTAGGTCAGCCCCAGCATTTT. Encoded protein: CASSGTGVGQPQHF.

The chain joins TRBV7-9 to TRBJ2-3, with D perhaps matching TRBD2 (6 bases). The V gene's germline CDR1 is SEHNR and CDR2 FQNEAQ (reference sequence). The V end lost 4 bases, the J end lost 14 bases, and 16 bases lay between the germline ends. CDR3 length: 12 amino acids. CDR3 nucleotides: TGTGCCAGCAGCTGGGACTCCCGAGGGACGTATTTT. Its translation: CASSWDSRGTYF.

The chain carries TRBV6-5 and TRBJ1-2; the match to TRBD1 covers 10 bases. This CDR3 comprises 16 residues. Unmatched junction bases numbered 6, after V lost 2 bases and J lost 3 bases. CDR1 is MNHEY and CDR2 is SVGAGI in the germline V gene. CDR3 bases: TGTGCCAGCAGTTACATGGACAGGGGGATAGACTATGGCTACACCTTC. Protein sequence: CASSYMDRGIDYGYTF.

As concerns this clone: This sample includes further DNA sequences coding for the same CDR3. The chain combines TRBV3-1 (or the pseudogene TRBV3-2) with TRBJ1-2, with TRBD1 matching 8 bases. Germline CDR1 is LGHDT and CDR2 is YNNKEL (reference sequence). V lost 4 bases, J lost 5 bases, and 3 bases stayed unmatched. CDR3 length: 13 residues. The CDR3 loop is CASSPRQGYGYTF. The CDR3 nucleotides are TGTGCCAGCAGCCCACGACAGGGGTATGGCTACACCTTC.

The chain links TRBV5-1 to TRBJ1-6; D gene ambiguous. The CDR3 loop spans 14 amino acids. The germline gives CDR1 SGHRS, CDR2 YFSETQ. With 7 bases removed from V and 5 bases from J, the gap between germline ends came to 13 bases. The CDR3 here is CASSSGNNNSPLHF. CDR3 in DNA: TGCGCCAGCTCTTCCGGGAATAATAATTCACCCCTCCACTTT.

This clone was observed a few times. This chain links TRBV19 with TRBJ1-5, with 8 bases identical to TRBD1. J lost 3 bases, V lost 6 bases, and 10 bases had no gene match. Looked up from germline, CDR1 is LNHDA and CDR2 is SQIVND (reference sequence). The CDR3 sequence is 16 residues long. Here the CDR3 reads CASSPPRTGNNQPQHF. DNA for the CDR3: TGTGCCAGTAGCCCACCCCGGACAGGGAACAATCAGCCCCAGCATTTT.

The chain combines TRBV2 with TRBJ1-2, with D possibly being TRBD1 (6 bases). The germline V gene encodes CDR1 SNHLY and CDR2 FYNNEI. The CDR3 consists of 15 residues. V lost 4 bases to trimming and J lost 8 bases, with 20 bases between them. For the CDR3, the DNA is TGTGCCAGCAGTGCCGTTGGCGGCAGGGGAAACGGCTACACCTTC. Translated: CASSAVGGRGNGYTF.

This chain uses TRBV20-1 with TRBJ2-7; TRBD2 aligns across 16 bases. Germline lookup yields CDR1 DFQATT and CDR2 SNEGSKA (reference sequence). Trimming at V came to 3 bases and at J to 6 bases, leaving 8 bases not matched to a gene. The CDR3 is made up of 16 amino acids. This chain's CDR3 is CSASTGTSGGAGEQYF. In DNA, the CDR3 is TGCAGTGCTAGTACCGGGACTAGCGGGGGGGCAGGCGAGCAGTACTTC.

This sequence joins TRBV7-6 and TRBJ2-3; D possibly corresponds to TRBD1 (5 bases). The V end lost 2 bases, the J end lost 0 bases, and 9 bases lay between the germline ends. The CDR3 has 15 amino acids. The germline V gene has CDR1 SGHVS and CDR2 FNYEAQ. CDR3 in amino acids: CASSLTTVSTDTQYF. The CDR3 DNA sequence: TGTGCCAGCAGCTTAACGACAGTTAGCACAGATACGCAGTATTTT. Full variable domain (missing parts from reference TRBV7-6 and TRBJ2-3): GAGVSQSPRYKVTKRGQDVALRCDPISGHVSLYWYRQALGQGPEFLTYFNYEAQQDKSGLPNDRFSAERPEGSISTLTIQRTEQRDSAMYRCASSLTTVSTDTQYFGPGTRLTVL.

In this sample, this clone turned up a few times. The chain recombines TRBV18 with TRBJ1-2; D gene ambiguous. V lost 3 bases and J 0 bases, leaving 11 bases between the germline ends. The CDR3 contains 15 residues. Germline V gene lookup returns CDR1 KGHSH and CDR2 LQKENI. CDR3 amino acids: CASSPGSAANYGYTF. The CDR3 nucleotides read TGTGCCAGCTCACCCGGGTCAGCTGCTAACTATGGCTACACCTTC.

This clone occurred once. The chain links TRBV5-5 to TRBJ1-1; 9 nucleotides agree with TRBD1. This CDR3 has 15 residues. V gave up 3 bases and J gave up 0 bases; unmatched junction bases: 3. The germline CDR1 and CDR2 sequences are SGHKS and YYEKEE (reference sequence). CDR3 sequence: CASSSDRGVNTEAFF. The CDR3 DNA sequence: TGTGCCAGCAGCTCGGACAGGGGTGTGAACACTGAAGCTTTCTTT.

The V and J genes are TRBV5-4 and TRBJ1-4; no reliable D call. Germline V CDR1 and CDR2: SGHNT, YYREEE (reference sequence). CDR3 length: 14 amino acids. Trimming took 4 bases from V and 11 from J, leaving 18 bases between them. The CDR3 spells CASSHIEEGGKLFF. CDR3 DNA sequence: TGTGCCAGCAGCCACATCGAGGAGGGAGGGAAACTGTTTTTT.

The chain uses TRBV6-2 or TRBV6-3 and TRBJ1-4; 10 positions match TRBD1. Germline loops: CDR1 MNHEY, CDR2 SVGEGT. The CDR3 has 14 residues. V gave up 2 bases and J gave up 7 bases; unmatched junction bases: 1. The CDR3 is CASSYGTGVEKLFF. DNA for the CDR3: TGTGCCAGCAGTTACGGGACAGGGGTTGAAAAACTGTTTTTT.

This clone was found once. Here the CDR3 DNA reads TGTGCCAGCAGCTTAGGGACAGGACGCAATGAAAAACTGTTTTTT. Its protein is CASSLGTGRNEKLFF. The chain employs TRBV11-2 and TRBJ1-4; TRBD1 agrees at 7 bases. This CDR3 has 15 amino acids. Germline loops: CDR1 SGHAT, CDR2 FQNNGV. V dropped 1 base and J dropped 5; count of bases not matched to a gene: 4.

This chain uses TRBV4-1 with TRBJ2-2, with 7 nucleotides matching TRBD2. Germline CDR1 reads MGHRA; CDR2 reads YSYEKL. The V and J ends lost 0 bases and 5 bases, in that order; junction bases with no gene match: 6. CDR3 length equals 16 residues. CDR3 DNA sequence: TGCGCCAGCAGCCAAGAGGCTAGCGGAGGGACCGGGGAGCTGTTTTTT. Translating it yields CASSQEASGGTGELFF.

The chain carries TRBV2 and TRBJ2-6; D gene uncertain. The CDR3 extends over 15 amino acids. From germline, CDR1 is SNHLY and CDR2 FYNNEI. Trimming stripped 6 bases from V and 0 bases from J, with 9 bases between. CDR3 in DNA: TGTGCCAGCAGGCAGATCTCCTCTGGGGCCAACGTCCTGACTTTC. As protein: CASRQISSGANVLTF.

This chain links TRBV6-6 with TRBJ1-1; D is perhaps TRBD1 (6 bases). V was clipped by 5 bases and J by 2 bases, with 15 bases between them. From germline, CDR1 is MNHNY and CDR2 SVGAGI (reference sequence). This CDR3 spans 15 amino acids. The CDR3 here is CASSPSGGANTEAFF. CDR3 in DNA: TGTGCCAGCAGTCCTAGTGGGGGGGCCAACACTGAAGCTTTCTTT.

This chain uses TRBV6-5 with TRBJ2-7; D is ambiguous. V was trimmed by 0 bases and J by 3 bases, leaving 12 bases between them. The germline V gene encodes CDR1 MNHEY and CDR2 SVGAGI. This CDR3 is built from 15 residues. This CDR3 is CASSYSTPRIYEQYF. The DNA for the CDR3 is TGTGCCAGCAGTTACTCCACACCCAGGATCTACGAGCAGTACTTC.

The J gene is TRBJ1-6, the V gene TRBV7-9, with TRBD1 identical over 7 bases. Trimming at V came to 5 bases and at J to 9 bases, leaving 10 bases not matched to a gene. Germline CDR1 and CDR2: SEHNR and FQNEAQ (reference sequence). The CDR3 spans 15 residues. The CDR3 region has the DNA TGTGCCAGCAGCGCCGACAGGGTAAAGGGTTCACCCCTCCACTTT. This translates into CASSADRVKGSPLHF.

CDR3 sequence: CASSLRTGGAFF. CDR3 bases: TGTGCCAGCAGTCTACGGACAGGGGGAGCTTTCTTT. The chain couples TRBV28 to TRBJ1-1, with TRBD1 identical over 10 bases. Germline V CDR1 and CDR2: MDHEN, SYDVKM. V shed 5 bases, J shed 10 bases, and the junction held 4 bases outside the gene matches. The length of the CDR3 is 12 residues.

The count of this clone is one. V and J are TRBV5-1 and TRBJ1-1; 7 positions match TRBD1. The CDR3 is 14 amino acids. Germline V gene lookup returns CDR1 SGHRS and CDR2 YFSETQ. Trimming took 9 bases from V and 0 from J; bases not matched to a gene: 8. The CDR3 loop is CATRTGVMNTEAFF. The CDR3 bases are TGCGCCACCCGGACAGGCGTTATGAACACTGAAGCTTTCTTT.

This clone was seen more than once but under ten times. The V gene is TRBV5-1, the J gene TRBJ2-3, with TRBD1 matching 9 bases. V lost 3 bases to trimming and J lost 6 bases; unmatched junction nucleotides: 5. The CDR3 is 14 residues long. Germline V gene lookup returns CDR1 SGHRS and CDR2 YFSETQ. CDR3 sequence: CASSSQGAGDTQYF. The CDR3 DNA sequence: TGCGCCAGCAGCTCACAGGGGGCGGGGGATACGCAGTATTTT. Based on the CDR3 plus reference TRBV5-1 and TRBJ2-3, the full variable domain is KAGVTQTPRYLIKTRGQQVTLSCSPISGHRSVSWYQQTPGQGLQFLFEYFSETQRNKGNFPGRFSGRQFSNSRSEMNVSTLELGDSALYLCASSSQGAGDTQYFGPGTRLTVL.

This chain joins TRBV5-1 and TRBJ1-1; 9 nucleotides agree with TRBD1. Germline V CDR1 and CDR2: SGHRS, YFSETQ. Trimming cost V 4 bases and J 0 bases; bases outside gene matches: 4. The CDR3 runs to 15 residues. The CDR3 nucleotides read TGCGCCAGCAGCGACCGGGACAGGGTGAACACTGAAGCTTTCTTT. Translated: CASSDRDRVNTEAFF.